The clone carrying this T cell receptor (beta chain) occurred a few times. Its antigen is as yet unknown. There are 16 residues in the CDR3. Germline V CDR1 and CDR2: SGHTA, FQGNSA. V lost 2 bases, J lost 4 bases, and 16 bases lay in between. These data come from a study of T cell repertoires in cytomegalovirus infection. The overall study: It was recently identified HLA-C-restricted and well-studied HLA-B-restricted CMV epitopes that the study used. Study-wide points: The ex vivo response was dominated by HLA-C-restricted CMV-specific TCR beta clonotypes.

TCRdb reprocessed the reads via MiXCR and lists one record per CDR3 protein. The data show around 430,000 distinct CDR3 sequences, about two fifths seen once. This sequence joins TRBV7-2 and TRBJ2-3; D is perhaps TRBD2 (7 bases). The TCR was taken from a human donor in good health (CMV status not recorded). Some clones in this sample may be carry-over from other donors' samples. The sequencing used cultured PBMCs, collected from culture after CMV antigen stimulation. CDR3 protein: CASSLTGGGRSDTQYF. CDR3 DNA: TGTGCCAGCAGCTTAACGGGGGGCGGGAGATCAGATACGCAGTATTTT.